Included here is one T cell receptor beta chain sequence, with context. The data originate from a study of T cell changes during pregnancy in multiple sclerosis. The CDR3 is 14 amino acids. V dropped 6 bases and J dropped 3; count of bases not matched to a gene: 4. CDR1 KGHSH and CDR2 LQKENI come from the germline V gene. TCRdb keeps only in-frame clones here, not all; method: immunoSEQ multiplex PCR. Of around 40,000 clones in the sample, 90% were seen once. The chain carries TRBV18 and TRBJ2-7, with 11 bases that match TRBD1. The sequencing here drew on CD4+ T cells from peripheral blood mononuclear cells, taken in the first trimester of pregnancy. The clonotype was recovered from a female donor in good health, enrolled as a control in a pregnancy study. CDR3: CASSEGTGGYEQYF. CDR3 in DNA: TGTGCCAGCTCCGAGGGGACAGGGGGCTACGAGCAGTACTTC.